The clone carrying this TCR beta chain was seen many times. Its antigen remains unknown. TCRdb re-called the reads with MiXCR, one entry per CDR3 protein. The data contain around 450,000 distinct CDR3 sequences, about 33% of them seen just once; the ten biggest clones take up about an eighth. The data were obtained in a study of T cell repertoires in cytomegalovirus infection. Study-wide results and caveats: CMV-specific TCR beta clonotypes restricted by HLA-C were the ones dominating the ex vivo response. Public TCR beta family frequency separated CMV-and-HLA carriers, including in an independent cohort.

Germline V gives CDR1 SGHAT, CDR2 FQNNGV. V was trimmed by 1 base and J by 8 bases, leaving 6 bases between them. The CDR3 spans 12 residues. Source material: PBMCs. This clonotype was sampled from a human donor in good health (CMV status not recorded). Some clones in this sample may be carry-over from other donors' samples. The chain joins TRBV11-2 to TRBJ2-1; D ambiguous. In DNA form, the CDR3 reads TGTGCCAGCAGCTTAGGTCGAGATGAGCAGTTCTTC. It yields the protein CASSLGRDEQFF.